The 15 T cell receptor beta chains given below trace back to one sample, sequenced in a study of a mutant IDH1 vaccine in newly diagnosed glioma (dated by TCRdb to the early 2020s). The protocol used for the library was the immunoSEQ multiplex PCR assay. TCRdb re-hosts the immuneACCESS table, in-frame sequences only. Its copies lack some clones; in the studies checked, an unresolved V gene accounts for under half of them, and the cause for the rest is not known. The sample table shows approximately 31,000 clones, and roughly 80% are seen once. 7.1% of the sample belongs to the ten largest clones. Read against the paper, the sample's time point label means: week 35, safety follow-up. Each vaccine dose was 300 ug of a 20-mer mutant IDH1 peptide in Montanide, given subcutaneously with topical imiquimod. These TCRs are of unknown antigen specificity. The specimen was PBMCs, collected from a glioma patient whose treatment included an IDH1 peptide vaccine. These receptors all stem from a woman between 18 and 30 years old with glioma.

The V call is TRBV28, the J call TRBJ1-5; D is undetermined. The V and J ends lost 6 bases and 0 bases respectively, with 12 bases between them. Germline CDR1 is MDHEN and CDR2 is SYDVKM. CDR3 length: 15 amino acids. CDR3 DNA: TGTGCCAGCAGCCCCCCCGTGGTTAGCAATCAGCCCCAGCATTTT. It specifies CASSPPVVSNQPQHF. Full variable domain (rest looked up from reference TRBV28 and TRBJ1-5): DVKVTQSSRYLVKRTGEKVFLECVQDMDHENMFWYRQDPGLGLRLIYFSYDVKMKEKGDIPEGYSVSREKKERFSLILESASTNQTSMYLCASSPPVVSNQPQHFGDGTRLSIL.

The V call is TRBV30, the J call TRBJ2-5, with a weak D call TRBD1 (6 bases). Trimming took 1 base from V and 1 from J, leaving 7 bases between them. Germline V gene sequence: CDR1 GTSNPN, CDR2 SVGIG (reference sequence). This CDR3 spans 13 amino acids. CDR3 protein: CAWSGTVQETQYF. CDR3 in DNA: TGTGCCTGGAGTGGGACAGTCCAAGAGACCCAGTACTTC.

CDR3 in DNA: TGTGCCAGCAGCTTGGAGTCTTCCTACGAGCAGTACTTC. Protein: CASSLESSYEQYF. The chain couples TRBV5-4 to TRBJ2-7; D not resolved. The ends were cut back, 0 bases at V and 1 base at J, with 5 bases in the middle. The CDR3 length is 13 residues. Germline V gene data show CDR1 as SGHNT and CDR2 as YYREEE (reference sequence).

CDR3 sequence (DNA): TGTGCCAGCATCCCCGGGACAGGGAATCAGCCCCAGCATTTT. Translation gives CASIPGTGNQPQHF. This sequence joins TRBV28 and TRBJ1-5; the match to TRBD1 covers 9 bases. V trimming: 7 bases; J trimming: 4 bases; junction bases outside the gene matches: 5. This CDR3 comprises 14 residues. Germline lookup yields CDR1 MDHEN and CDR2 SYDVKM. Filled out from reference TRBV28 and TRBJ1-5, the complete variable domain reads DVKVTQSSRYLVKRTGEKVFLECVQDMDHENMFWYRQDPGLGLRLIYFSYDVKMKEKGDIPEGYSVSREKKERFSLILESASTNQTSMYLCASIPGTGNQPQHFGDGTRLSIL.

The chain has TRBV6-1 and TRBJ2-7; D gene unclear. Germline loops: CDR1 MNHNS, CDR2 SASEGT. The V end lost 0 bases, the J end lost 3 bases, and 6 bases lay between the germline ends. There are 13 residues in the CDR3. DNA of the CDR3: TGTGCCAGCAGTGAAGCGCTTCGCTACGAGCAGTACTTC. It is translated as CASSEALRYEQYF.

The rearrangement uses TRBV6-1 and TRBJ1-2; D unclear. The CDR3 is 13 residues long. Germline CDR1 is MNHNS and CDR2 is SASEGT. Trimming cost V 4 bases and J 5 bases, with 11 bases left between them. CDR3 region: CASSVVARYGYTF. CDR3 DNA sequence: TGTGCCAGCAGTGTCGTGGCCAGGTATGGCTACACCTTC.

This chain links TRBV6-1 with TRBJ2-3; D gene ambiguous. Germline V CDR1 and CDR2: MNHNS, SASEGT. V lost 6 bases to trimming and J lost 6 bases, with 10 bases between them. The CDR3 spans 12 residues. The CDR3 here is CASSARGDTQYF. The CDR3 nucleotides are TGTGCCAGCAGCGCCCGAGGCGATACGCAGTATTTT.

J is TRBJ2-1 and V is TRBV7-9; 14 bases are shared with TRBD2. Germline CDR1 SEHNR, CDR2 FQNEAQ (reference sequence). With 4 bases clipped from V and 8 bases from J, the junction kept 10 bases outside the gene matches. The CDR3 is 17 residues long. This chain's CDR3 is CASSSRLAGGPTYEQFF. Here the CDR3 DNA reads TGTGCCAGCAGCTCCAGACTAGCGGGAGGGCCAACCTATGAGCAGTTCTTC. Full variable domain (missing parts from reference TRBV7-9 and TRBJ2-1): DTGVSQNPRHKITKRGQNVTFRCDPISEHNRLYWYRQTLGQGPEFLTYFQNEAQLEKSRLLSDRFSAERPKGSFSTLEIQRTEQGDSAMYLCASSSRLAGGPTYEQFFGPGTRLTVL.

This clone has only a few counts. The chain joins TRBV6-5 to TRBJ1-1; D gene ambiguous. Between the trimmed V and J ends, which lost 5 bases and 4 bases, there was a span of 8 bases. CDR1 is MNHEY and CDR2 is SVGAGI in the germline V gene. The CDR3 totals 12 residues. In nucleotides, the CDR3 is TGTGCCAGCAGTCATGGGAGCACTGAAGCTTTCTTT. It translates to CASSHGSTEAFF.

The V and J genes are TRBV19 and TRBJ2-7; D possibly uses TRBD1 or TRBD2 (5 bases each). The CDR3 has 14 residues. The V end lost 10 bases, the J end lost 1 base, and 17 bases lay between the germline ends. Per the germline V gene, CDR1 is LNHDA and CDR2 is SQIVND (reference sequence). CDR3 region: CATRRARGSYEQYF. DNA of the CDR3: TGTGCCACTCGGCGAGCGAGGGGATCCTACGAGCAGTACTTC. Looking up the rest from reference TRBV19 and TRBJ2-7 gives the full variable domain: DGGITQSPKYLFRKEGQNVTLSCEQNLNHDAMYWYRQDPGQGLRLIYYSQIVNDFQKGDIAEGYSVSREKKESFPLTVTSAQKNPTAFYLCATRRARGSYEQYFGPGTRLTVT.

V gene TRBV30 combines with J gene TRBJ1-4; D is ambiguous. V dropped 0 bases and J dropped 13 bases, with 9 bases sitting between them. The CDR3 totals 11 residues. Looked up from germline, CDR1 is GTSNPN and CDR2 is SVGIG (reference sequence). CDR3: CAWSVGALLFF. The CDR3, as DNA: TGTGCCTGGAGTGTAGGAGCTCTACTGTTTTTT.

The gene calls are TRBV5-1 and TRBJ2-1; D could derive from TRBD1 or TRBD2 (5 bases each). Germline values: CDR1 SGHRS, CDR2 YFSETQ. Trimming left V 5 bases short and J 1 base short, with 7 bases between. This CDR3 is 13 amino acids long. This CDR3 reads CASSEGSYNEQFF. In DNA form, the CDR3 reads TGCGCCAGCAGTGAGGGGTCCTACAATGAGCAGTTCTTC.

The chain carries TRBV5-4 and TRBJ1-6; 9 nucleotides agree with TRBD1. CDR3 size: 15 residues. Trimming at V came to 4 bases and at J to 9 bases, leaving 8 bases not matched to a gene. The germline V gene encodes CDR1 SGHNT and CDR2 YYREEE (reference sequence). The CDR3 is CASSPGTGFFSPLHF. The DNA of the CDR3 is TGTGCCAGCAGCCCCGGGACAGGGTTTTTTTCACCCCTCCACTTT.

In DNA form, the CDR3 reads TGTGCCAGCAGTGAAGAACTAGCGGGAGTGCTGTTTTTT. The encoded protein is CASSEELAGVLFF. The chain couples TRBV6-4 to TRBJ2-2; TRBD2 matches 11 bases. The CDR3 contains 13 residues. Germline V gives CDR1 MRHNA, CDR2 SNTAGT. Trimming at V came to 3 bases and at J to 13 bases, leaving 4 bases not matched to a gene.

The chain recombines TRBV5-6 with TRBJ1-2; no reliable D call. This CDR3 is 12 amino acids long. The V end lost 5 bases, the J end lost 8 bases, and 13 bases lay between the germline ends. CDR1 SGHDT and CDR2 YYEEEE come from the germline V gene. The CDR3 DNA reads TGTGCCAGCAGAAGATCCCAAGGGGGCTACACCTTC. Protein: CASRRSQGGYTF.